The 6 T cell receptor beta chains below were found in one sample sequenced in a study of blood T cell repertoires in COVID-19. The repertoire was sequenced with immunoSEQ multiplex PCR; TCRdb's copy has only in-frame clones and lacks some. Of 250,000 to 350,000 clones listed, approximately 91% were seen once; the top ten hold about 2.2%. Sequences were obtained from peripheral blood. The receptors here all came from a woman in her twenties or thirties with COVID-19, enrolled during active disease.

This clone was seen more than once but under ten times. This sequence joins TRBV19 and TRBJ1-6; 10 bases are a match to TRBD1. Per germline, CDR1 LNHDA and CDR2 SQIVND (reference sequence). The CDR3 length is 13 residues. Trimming at V came to 9 bases and at J to 10 bases, leaving 6 bases not matched to a gene. CDR3 amino acids: CASDRGQGSPLHF. Written as DNA, the CDR3 is TGTGCCAGCGACAGGGGGCAGGGCTCACCCCTCCACTTT.

J is TRBJ2-7 and V is TRBV29-1; 10 bases line up with TRBD2. Germline V gives CDR1 SQVTM, CDR2 ANQGSEA. The CDR3 has 11 amino acids. With 5 bases clipped from V and 6 bases from J, the junction kept 1 base outside the gene matches. The CDR3 loop reads CSVPSGSEQYF. The CDR3 DNA reads TGCAGCGTTCCTAGCGGGAGCGAGCAGTACTTC.

The chain combines TRBV9 with TRBJ2-7; 8 nucleotides match TRBD1. The CDR3 sequence is 15 residues long. Looked up from germline, CDR1 is SGDLS and CDR2 is YYNGEE. Germline trimming cut 3 bases from V and 0 bases from J; bases unmatched to any gene: 5. The CDR3 DNA reads TGTGCCAGCAGCGCCGGACAGGGAAGCTCCTACGAGCAGTACTTC. It codes for CASSAGQGSSYEQYF.

The chain couples TRBV29-1 to TRBJ2-1, with D perhaps matching TRBD2 (6 bases). The CDR3 consists of 17 residues. CDR1 is SQVTM and CDR2 is ANQGSEA in the germline V gene. Trimming cost V 1 base and J 0 bases, with 16 bases left between them. CDR3 loop: CSVEGTGGMSSYNEQFF. The DNA of the CDR3 is TGCAGCGTTGAAGGGACGGGCGGGATGAGCTCCTACAATGAGCAGTTCTTC.

This sequence joins TRBV2 and TRBJ1-2, with 7 bases aligning to TRBD1. This CDR3 has 16 amino acids. Germline V gene lookup returns CDR1 SNHLY and CDR2 FYNNEI. V lost 6 bases to trimming and J lost 6 bases; unmatched junction nucleotides: 16. CDR3 in DNA: TGTGCCAGCAGCCTCGAGAGACAGGGTGCATTGGATGGCTACACCTTC. Residues: CASSLERQGALDGYTF.

The V and J genes are TRBV19 and TRBJ1-5, with 7 bases matching TRBD1. CDR1 LNHDA and CDR2 SQIVND come from the germline V gene (reference sequence). This CDR3 has 19 residues. Unmatched junction bases numbered 14, after V lost 1 base and J lost 2 bases. In DNA form, the CDR3 reads TGTGCCAGTAGTATAGGACAGGGCCTCCGCACTTTGCGCAATCAGCCCCAGCATTTT. It is translated as CASSIGQGLRTLRNQPQHF.